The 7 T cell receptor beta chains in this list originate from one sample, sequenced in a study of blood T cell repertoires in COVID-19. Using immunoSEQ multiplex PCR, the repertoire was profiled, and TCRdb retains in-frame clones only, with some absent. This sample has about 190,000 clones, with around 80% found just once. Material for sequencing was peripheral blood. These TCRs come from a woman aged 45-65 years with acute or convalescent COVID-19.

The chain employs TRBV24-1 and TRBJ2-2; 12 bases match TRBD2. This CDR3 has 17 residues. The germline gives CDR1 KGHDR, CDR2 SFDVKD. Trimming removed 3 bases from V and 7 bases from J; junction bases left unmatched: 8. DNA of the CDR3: TGTGCCACCAGTGATCTGGGAACTAGCGGGAGGCACGGGGAGCTGTTTTTT. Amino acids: CATSDLGTSGRHGELFF.

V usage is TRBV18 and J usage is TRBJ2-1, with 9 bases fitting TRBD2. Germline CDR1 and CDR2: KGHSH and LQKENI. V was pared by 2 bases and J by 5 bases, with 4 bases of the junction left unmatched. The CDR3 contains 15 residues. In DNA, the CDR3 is TGTGCCAGCTCACCATTTCAGCGGGGGGACAATGAGCAGTTCTTC. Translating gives CASSPFQRGDNEQFF.

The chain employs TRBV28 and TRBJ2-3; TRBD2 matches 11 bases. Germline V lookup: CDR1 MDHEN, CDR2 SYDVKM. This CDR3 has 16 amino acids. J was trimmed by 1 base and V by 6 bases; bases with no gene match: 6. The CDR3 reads CASSELAGVRTDTQYF. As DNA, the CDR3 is TGTGCCAGCAGCGAACTAGCGGGGGTACGCACAGATACGCAGTATTTT.

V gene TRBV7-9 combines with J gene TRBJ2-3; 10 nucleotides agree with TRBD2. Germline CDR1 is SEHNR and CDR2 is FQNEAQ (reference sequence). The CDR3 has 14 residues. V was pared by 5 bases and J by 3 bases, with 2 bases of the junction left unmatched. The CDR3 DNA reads TGTGCCAGCAGCACTAGCGGGAATACAGATACGCAGTATTTT. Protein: CASSTSGNTDTQYF.

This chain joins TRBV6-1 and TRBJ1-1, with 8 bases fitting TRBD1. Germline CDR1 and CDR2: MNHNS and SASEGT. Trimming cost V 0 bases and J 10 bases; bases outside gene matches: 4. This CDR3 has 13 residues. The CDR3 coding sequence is TGTGCCAGCAGTGAAGCGGGGACAGGTGTAGCTTTCTTT. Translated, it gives CASSEAGTGVAFF.

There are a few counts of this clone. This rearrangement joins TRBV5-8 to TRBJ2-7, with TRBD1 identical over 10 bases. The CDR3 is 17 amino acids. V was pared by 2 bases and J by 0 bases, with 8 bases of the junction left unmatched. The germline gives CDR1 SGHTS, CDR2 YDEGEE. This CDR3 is CASSFSLGQGPSYEQYF. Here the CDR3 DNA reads TGTGCCAGCAGCTTTTCCTTGGGACAGGGGCCCTCCTACGAGCAGTACTTC.

CDR3 protein: CATSDLQQGTYEQYF. CDR3 bases: TGTGCCACCAGTGATTTGCAACAGGGTACCTACGAGCAGTACTTC. The chain is built from TRBV24-1 and TRBJ2-7; TRBD1 is a possible D gene (6 bases). This CDR3 has 15 residues. Germline V gene lookup returns CDR1 KGHDR and CDR2 SFDVKD. With 0 bases removed from V and 2 bases from J, the gap between germline ends came to 10 bases.